These T cell receptor beta chains were read from a single sample in a study of spatial heterogeneity in lung cancer. MiXCR, run by TCRdb on the 5' RACE reads, gives a single entry per CDR3 protein. This sample has almost 75,000 distinct CDR3 sequences, with roughly 13% found just once. The sequenced sample was PBMCs, obtained at surgery. These TCRs come from a male donor with early-stage non-small cell lung cancer. CDR3s include the opening cysteine and the closing phenylalanine or tryptophan. Each record gives: clone size, V gene, D gene, J gene, CDR3 DNA, CDR3 protein. D genes are given only for firm matches. Expanded clones get a size class; other rows say once, few or many, or leave the size out.

medium-sized	TRBV20-1	TRBD1	TRBJ2-7	TGCAGTGCAAGCACAGGGGGCAACTCGGAACAGTACTTC	CSASTGGNSEQYF
many	TRBV3-1	NA	TRBJ1-2	TGTGCCAGCAGCCAATTGGGACGGCAGCGATCTAACTATGGCTACACCTTC	CASSQLGRQRSNYGYTF
few	TRBV6-5	NA	TRBJ2-3	TGTGCCAGCAGTTACGCCCAACCCTCAGATACGCAGTATTTT	CASSYAQPSDTQYF
many	TRBV7-9	NA	TRBJ2-5	TGTGCCAGCAGCTCCCTTAAGGGGGAAGAGACCCAGTACTTC	CASSSLKGEETQYF
NA	TRBV4-1	NA	TRBJ2-1	TGCGCCAGCAGCCAAGAGGATCCGGGACTGATCAATGAGCAGTTCTTC	CASSQEDPGLINEQFF
NA	TRBV6-2/TRBV6-3	TRBD1	TRBJ1-1	TGTGCCAGCAGGGGCGGGACAGTGAACACTGAAGCTTTCTTT	CASRGGTVNTEAFF
many	TRBV11-2	NA	TRBJ1-6	TGTGCCAGCAGCTTTCAGGCTAATTCACCCCTCCACTTT	CASSFQANSPLHF
many	TRBV7-7	NA	TRBJ2-5	TGTGCTAGCAGCTTAACGATTGCGGAACAAGAGACCCAGTACTTC	CASSLTIAEQETQYF
many	TRBV7-6	TRBD1	TRBJ1-2	TGTGCCAGCAGCTTAGGGTCTGGGACAGCGAACTATGGCTACACCTTC	CASSLGSGTANYGYTF
many	TRBV7-2	NA	TRBJ2-5	TGTGCCAGCAGCTGGGGGACGAAAGAGACCCAGTACTTC	CASSWGTKETQYF
many	TRBV9	NA	TRBJ2-7	TGTGCCAGCAGCGTAGGCCAGGGTGAGCAGTACTTC	CASSVGQGEQYF
NA	TRBV5-1	TRBD1	TRBJ2-7	TGCGCCAGCAGCCCTACTCCAGGGGGCGGCCACGAGCAGTACTTC	CASSPTPGGGHEQYF
many	TRBV7-2	NA	TRBJ1-2	TGTGCCAGCAGCTTAGTCAATCATGGCTACACCTTC	CASSLVNHGYTF
NA	TRBV7-2	NA	TRBJ1-2	TGTGCCAGCAGCTATGTGAAGGGGGATGACTACACCTTC	CASSYVKGDDYTF
few	TRBV6-1	NA	TRBJ2-7	TGTGCCAGCCTAAATCTAGGAGGACCCTACGAGCAGTACTTC	CASLNLGGPYEQYF
few	TRBV5-1	NA	TRBJ1-4	TGCGCCAGCAGCTTGGTCCGCAGCGGAAGTGAAAAACTGTTTTTT	CASSLVRSGSEKLFF